The clone carrying this TCR beta chain was picked up a small number of times. Its antigen is not known. The CDR3 is made up of 15 amino acids. Germline V gene sequence: CDR1 SGDLS, CDR2 YYNGEE. V dropped 3 bases and J dropped 3; count of bases not matched to a gene: 4. PCR primers comprised 60 Vbeta and 13 Jbeta primers. Measured with immunoSEQ multiplex PCR; TCRdb has only the in-frame clones, and not every one. Here the sample spans 130,000 or so clones, approximately 85% being singletons. The data were taken from a study of cytomegalovirus exposure and HLA in healthy donors. Likely unrecorded immune exposures existed in these nominally healthy donors. General study findings and limits: The study recorded 150 to 200 TCR beta chains that were cytomegalovirus-associated. Follow-up analysis later connected one missense variant in DCLRE1C with trimming of TCR beta V- and J-genes. Among donors in an Asian-associated ancestry cluster, a later analysis reportedly found fewer N-insertions than the roughly 610-donor mean.

This TCR derives from a woman in her twenties or thirties in good health and CMV-seropositive. The J gene is TRBJ1-4, the V gene TRBV9; 8 bases are shared with TRBD1. Specimen: PBMCs. The CDR3 protein is CASSDRGGPNEKLFF. Written as DNA, the CDR3 is TGTGCCAGCAGCGACAGGGGGGGCCCTAATGAAAAACTGTTTTTT.